The clone carrying this TCR beta chain was detected only once. No antigen is known for it. These data originate in a study of T cell responses to AZD1222 COVID-19 vaccine. Study-wide results and caveats: Spike-specific TCR breadth and depth both grew after two AZD1222 doses. Repertoire sampling happened only post peak T cell response. Targets within unmutated variant regions were reportedly found for nearly half of spike-specific TCRs. Spike-spanning, vaccine-associated CD4 TCRs were dominant at 160-218 and 743-854.

Produced via immunoSEQ multiplex PCR; TCRdb's table is partial and in-frame only. The data contain 150,000 or so clones, 70% to 90% of them seen just once; the ten biggest clones take up 5.5%. The sequence was collected from an adult in good health. Sequencing was performed on peripheral blood, taken on day 0 of MenACWY control vaccination.

In DNA form, the CDR3 reads TGTGCCAGCAGCTTGGGACAGGGGACTCGCTATGGCTACACCTTC. This encodes CASSLGQGTRYGYTF. The chain carries TRBV11-2 and TRBJ1-2; 10 bases match TRBD1. With V trimmed by 3 bases and J by 4 bases, 5 bases remained unmatched. The CDR3 covers 15 residues. CDR1 and CDR2 from the germline V gene are SGHAT and FQNNGV.